These 21 T cell receptor beta chains were all obtained from the same sample, sequenced in a study of shared T cell receptors in the human thymus. Method: immunoSEQ multiplex PCR; TCRdb's copy keeps in-frame clones and lacks some. This table has hundreds of thousands of clones, around 87% appearing once. These data were also reused for a study on human thymus T cells.

Sequences were obtained from thymocytes. These receptors all come from a boy under two years old with a congenital heart defect.

The chain employs TRBV14 and TRBJ2-1; 7 bases fit TRBD2. Germline V lookup: CDR1 SGHDN, CDR2 FVKESK. The CDR3 is made up of 16 amino acids. V shed 3 bases and J 5 bases; nucleotides not matched to a gene: 10. CDR3 DNA: TGTGCCAGCAGCCATCCTGCGGGGGTCAAAAACAATGAGCAGTTCTTC. This gives the protein CASSHPAGVKNNEQFF. Using reference TRBV14 and TRBJ2-1 for the parts outside the CDR3, the full variable domain is EAGVTQFPSHSVIEKGQTVTLRCDPISGHDNLYWYRRVMGKEIKFLLHFVKESKQDESGMPNNRFLAERTGGTYSTLKVQPAELEDSGVYFCASSHPAGVKNNEQFFGPGTRLTVL.

This clone appeared a single time. In DNA, the CDR3 is TGTGCCAGCAGTCCAAGACTTCGCAGCCTCCAAGAGACCCAGTACTTC. Translated: CASSPRLRSLQETQYF. The chain is built from TRBV7-9 and TRBJ2-5; D ambiguous. Trimming left V 6 bases short and J 1 base short, with 18 bases between. Germline V gives CDR1 SEHNR, CDR2 FQNEAQ (reference sequence). This CDR3 comprises 16 residues.

The rearrangement links TRBV5-1 to TRBJ2-7; TRBD1 aligns across 7 bases. The CDR3 totals 17 residues. Trimming cost V 3 bases and J 2 bases; bases outside gene matches: 14. Germline values: CDR1 SGHRS, CDR2 YFSETQ. Here the CDR3 DNA reads TGCGCCAGCAGCTCCGGTAGCCGAACGGGACAGCCCTACGAGCAGTACTTC. Translating gives CASSSGSRTGQPYEQYF.

The chain is built from TRBV4-3 and TRBJ2-3; 11 nucleotides match TRBD2. CDR1 and CDR2 (germline): LGHNA, YSLEER. The CDR3 runs 20 residues. Trimming at V came to 0 bases and at J to 9 bases, leaving 20 bases not matched to a gene. DNA of the CDR3: TGCGCCAGCAGCCAAGAAAGTCTAGCGGGGGGAATAGGTAGTGGGGTAACGCAGTATTTT. Translated, it gives CASSQESLAGGIGSGVTQYF.

J is TRBJ2-3 and V is TRBV7-2; 7 bases are a match to TRBD2. V gave up 2 bases and J gave up 6 bases; unmatched junction bases: 5. The CDR3 is 14 amino acids. In germline, CDR1 is SGHTA, CDR2 FQGNSA. The CDR3 DNA follows: TGTGCCAGCAGCTTAACAGCGGGGACGGATACGCAGTATTTT. This encodes CASSLTAGTDTQYF.

This chain joins TRBV30 and TRBJ1-5; 8 bases map to TRBD1. V gave up 5 bases and J gave up 6 bases; unmatched junction bases: 3. The CDR3 is made up of 12 amino acids. CDR1 and CDR2 from the germline V gene are GTSNPN and SVGIG (reference sequence). CDR3 sequence: CAWGQGFQPQHF. The CDR3 DNA sequence: TGTGCCTGGGGACAGGGTTTTCAGCCCCAGCATTTT.

The sample holds one count of this clone. V and J are TRBV28 and TRBJ2-7; TRBD1 agrees at 7 bases. J was trimmed by 3 bases and V by 2 bases; bases with no gene match: 4. Per germline, CDR1 MDHEN and CDR2 SYDVKM. The CDR3 spans 14 residues. The CDR3, as DNA: TGTGCCAGCAGTTTAAGGGACAGACACTACGAGCAGTACTTC. The encoded protein is CASSLRDRHYEQYF.

This clone was observed once. The chain links TRBV9 to TRBJ1-2, with 9 bases lining up with TRBD1. Per germline, CDR1 SGDLS and CDR2 YYNGEE. The CDR3 is 15 residues long. V shed 3 bases and J 6 bases; nucleotides not matched to a gene: 9. The CDR3 nucleotides read TGTGCCAGCAGCGCTGCCGCAAGGACAGGGGATGGCTACACCTTC. Its protein product is CASSAAARTGDGYTF. Variable domain in full (rest from reference TRBV9 and TRBJ1-2): DSGVTQTPKHLITATGQRVTLRCSPRSGDLSVYWYQQSLDQGLQFLIQYYNGEERAKGNILERFSAQQFPDLHSELNLSSLELGDSALYFCASSAAARTGDGYTFGSGTRLTVV.

This clone was observed a single time. V usage is TRBV30 and J usage is TRBJ2-1; maybe TRBD2 (6 bases). The V end was cut by 0 bases, the J end by 8 bases, with 17 bases between. The CDR3 loop spans 15 amino acids. Germline values: CDR1 GTSNPN, CDR2 SVGIG (reference sequence). In nucleotides, the CDR3 is TGTGCCTGGAGTGTGGGTCGGGAGTTAGGGGATGAGCAGTTCTTC. This codes for CAWSVGRELGDEQFF.

This rearrangement joins TRBV27 to TRBJ1-3, with TRBD1 as a possible D gene (6 bases). Germline V lookup: CDR1 MNHEY, CDR2 SMNVEV (reference sequence). There are 16 residues in the CDR3. The germline V and J ends were trimmed by 2 bases and 1 base, with 12 bases remaining between them. CDR3 nucleotides: TGTGCCAGCAGTTTAGGCAGGGGCTTATCTGGAAACACCATATATTTT. Translated: CASSLGRGLSGNTIYF.

V usage is TRBV21-1 and J usage is TRBJ2-2; the DNA was not used to check the table's D call, TRBD1. TRBV21-1 is deemed a pseudogene. The CDR3 extends over 12 amino acids. CDR3 protein: CAGLGVTGELFF. CDR3 coding DNA: TGTGCCGGGCTGGGTGTCACCGGGGAGCTGTTTTTT.

The rearrangement uses TRBV6-1 and TRBJ1-3; D unresolved. The CDR3 is 18 amino acids. Germline CDR1 MNHNS, CDR2 SASEGT. Trimming took off 1 base at V and 2 bases at J, with 18 bases between the two ends. CDR3: CASSEVGVRRWAGNTIYF. CDR3 bases: TGTGCCAGCAGTGAAGTCGGTGTCAGGCGATGGGCTGGAAACACCATATATTTT.

The chain has TRBV5-1 and TRBJ1-1; TRBD1 agrees at 7 bases. J lost 2 bases, V lost 4 bases, and 11 bases had no gene match. The V gene's germline CDR1 is SGHRS and CDR2 YFSETQ. The CDR3 is 16 amino acids. In DNA form, the CDR3 reads TGCGCCAGCAGCCACGGACAGGACCCCCACAACACTGAAGCTTTCTTT. This translates into CASSHGQDPHNTEAFF.

The gene calls are TRBV15 and TRBJ1-5, with D possibly matching TRBD1 (6 bases). V lost 3 bases, J lost 5 bases, and 14 bases lay in between. CDR1 and CDR2 (germline): LNHNV, YYDKDF (reference sequence). This CDR3 comprises 15 residues. The CDR3 DNA reads TGTGCCACCAGCAGGGGTCGACAGGCTCATCAGCCCCAGCATTTT. Translation: CATSRGRQAHQPQHF. The variable domain in full, with the rest retrieved from reference TRBV15 and TRBJ1-5, is DAMVIQNPRYQVTQFGKPVTLSCSQTLNHNVMYWYQQKSSQAPKLLFHYYDKDFNNEADTPDNFQSRRPNTSFCFLDIRSPGLGDTAMYLCATSRGRQAHQPQHFGDGTRLSIL.

This clone has only one observation. The chain uses TRBV7-2 and TRBJ2-3; 7 nucleotides line up with TRBD1. With V trimmed by 3 bases and J by 1 base, 4 bases remained unmatched. This CDR3 region has 15 residues. From germline, CDR1 is SGHTA and CDR2 FQGNSA. CDR3 sequence reads: CASSFRGFGTDTQYF. The CDR3 DNA sequence: TGTGCCAGCAGCTTCAGGGGGTTCGGCACAGATACGCAGTATTTT.

The chain recombines TRBV27 with TRBJ2-6; 11 bases are a match to TRBD1. CDR1 MNHEY and CDR2 SMNVEV come from the germline V gene (reference sequence). The CDR3 runs 18 residues. V lost 4 bases to trimming and J lost 2 bases; unmatched junction nucleotides: 7. The CDR3: CASSSTGQGATGANVLTF. The DNA of the CDR3 is TGTGCCAGCAGTTCAACAGGACAGGGGGCAACTGGGGCCAACGTCCTGACTTTC. Supplemented by reference TRBV27 and TRBJ2-6, the full variable domain reads EAQVTQNPRYLITVTGKKLTVTCSQNMNHEYMSWYRQDPGLGLRQIYYSMNVEVTDKGDVPEGYKVSRKEKRNFPLILESPSPNQTSLYFCASSSTGQGATGANVLTFGAGSRLTVL.

V is TRBV5-4 and J is TRBJ2-1, with 12 bases fitting TRBD2. The CDR3 loop spans 17 amino acids. Germline-derived CDR1 and CDR2 are SGHNT and YYREEE (reference sequence). V dropped 2 bases and J dropped 5; count of bases not matched to a gene: 8. CDR3 region: CASSFQTSGRYNNEQFF. Written as DNA, the CDR3 is TGTGCCAGCAGCTTCCAGACTAGCGGGAGATACAACAATGAGCAGTTCTTC.

This chain uses TRBV4-3 with TRBJ1-3; D is unresolved. The length of the CDR3 is 14 residues. Germline V gene data show CDR1 as LGHNA and CDR2 as YSLEER. Deletions cut 6 bases from V and 0 bases from J, with 9 bases between. In DNA form, the CDR3 reads TGCGCCAGCAGACTTAGCGTCTCTGGAAACACCATATATTTT. Its translation is CASRLSVSGNTIYF.

The chain uses TRBV7-9 and TRBJ1-1; possible D gene TRBD1, 5 bases. Trimming stripped 6 bases from V and 1 base from J, with 9 bases between. The length of the CDR3 is 13 residues. Germline V CDR1 and CDR2: SEHNR, FQNEAQ (reference sequence). Written as DNA, the CDR3 is TGTGCCAGCAGAGCCACAGGGAACACTGAAGCTTTCTTT. Protein sequence: CASRATGNTEAFF. Looking up the rest from reference TRBV7-9 and TRBJ1-1 gives the full variable domain: DTGVSQNPRHKITKRGQNVTFRCDPISEHNRLYWYRQTLGQGPEFLTYFQNEAQLEKSRLLSDRFSAERPKGSFSTLEIQRTEQGDSAMYLCASRATGNTEAFFGQGTRLTVV.

The chain recombines TRBV29-1 with TRBJ2-4; D perhaps matches TRBD2 (5 bases). V was cut by 6 bases and J by 8 bases, with 29 bases left in between. Germline V CDR1 and CDR2: SQVTM, ANQGSEA. There are 17 residues in the CDR3. The CDR3 sequence: CSVQTWAGTGQIYIQYF. CDR3 in DNA: TGCAGCGTGCAAACCTGGGCGGGCACGGGCCAAATTTACATTCAGTACTTC.

This clone has just one count. The V and J genes are TRBV7-8 and TRBJ2-7, with a possible D match to TRBD2 (5 bases). Between the trimmed V and J ends, which lost 3 bases and 4 bases, there was a span of 25 bases. The length of the CDR3 is 18 residues. Per the germline V gene, CDR1 is SGHVS and CDR2 is FQNEAQ. DNA for the CDR3: TGTGCCAGCAGCTTTGGTGGCACCCTCCGCAGCGGCCAGTACGAGCAGTACTTC. It specifies CASSFGGTLRSGQYEQYF.